This T cell receptor beta chain was retrieved from a study of shared clonotypes between healthy human individuals. Whole-study results and caveats: The researchers took only blood, and tissue repertoires probably look different.

Turning to this clone: Its antigen is not known.

Measured with immunoSEQ multiplex PCR; TCRdb has only the in-frame clones, and not every one. The sample has about 1.1 million clones, approximately 80% seen once. The clonotype originates from a man between 18 and 35 years old in good health. Some clones in this sample may be carry-over from other donors' samples. Sequenced material: memory CD4+ T cells from PBMCs. This sample's subset: CD45RA-negative fraction.

The CDR3 loop reads CASRTSGTSTDTQYF. In DNA form, the CDR3 reads TGTGCCTCCCGGACTAGCGGGACTTCCACAGATACGCAGTATTTT. This sequence joins TRBV7-7 and TRBJ2-3, with 12 bases that match TRBD2. In germline, CDR1 is SSHAT, CDR2 FNYEAQ (reference sequence). With 11 bases clipped from V and 2 bases from J, the junction kept 8 bases outside the gene matches. The CDR3 runs to 15 residues.